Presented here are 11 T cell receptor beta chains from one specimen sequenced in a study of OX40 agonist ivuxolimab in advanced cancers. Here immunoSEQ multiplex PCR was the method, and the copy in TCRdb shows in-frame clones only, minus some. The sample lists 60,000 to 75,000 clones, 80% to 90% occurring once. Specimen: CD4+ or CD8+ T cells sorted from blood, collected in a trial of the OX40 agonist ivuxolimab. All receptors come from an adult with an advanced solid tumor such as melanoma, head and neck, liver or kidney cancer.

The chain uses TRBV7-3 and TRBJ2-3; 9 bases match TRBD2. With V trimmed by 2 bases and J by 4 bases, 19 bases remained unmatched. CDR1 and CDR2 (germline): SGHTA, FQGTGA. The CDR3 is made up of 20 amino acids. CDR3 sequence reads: CASSLAPLGGGGAKADTQYF. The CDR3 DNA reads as TGTGCCAGCAGCTTAGCCCCCCTAGGCGGCGGGGGGGCCAAGGCAGATACGCAGTATTTT.

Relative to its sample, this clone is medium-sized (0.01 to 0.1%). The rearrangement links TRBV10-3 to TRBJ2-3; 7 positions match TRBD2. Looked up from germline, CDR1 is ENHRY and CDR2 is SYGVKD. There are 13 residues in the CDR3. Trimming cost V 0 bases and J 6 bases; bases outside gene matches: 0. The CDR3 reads CAISESTSDTQYF. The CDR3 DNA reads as TGTGCCATCAGTGAGTCGACTAGCGATACGCAGTATTTT.

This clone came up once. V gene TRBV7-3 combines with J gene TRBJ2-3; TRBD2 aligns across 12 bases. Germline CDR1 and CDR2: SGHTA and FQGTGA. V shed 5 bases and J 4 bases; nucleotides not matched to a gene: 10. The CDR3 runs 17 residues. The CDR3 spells CASSPSLAGGKADTQYF. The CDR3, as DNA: TGTGCCAGCAGCCCTTCGCTAGCGGGAGGGAAGGCAGATACGCAGTATTTT. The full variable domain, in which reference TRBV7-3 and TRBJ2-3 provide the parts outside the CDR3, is GAGVSQTPSNKVTEKGKYVELRCDPISGHTALYWYRQSLGQGPEFLIYFQGTGAADDSGLPNDRFFAVRPEGSVSTLKIQRTERGDSAVYLCASSPSLAGGKADTQYFGPGTRLTVL.

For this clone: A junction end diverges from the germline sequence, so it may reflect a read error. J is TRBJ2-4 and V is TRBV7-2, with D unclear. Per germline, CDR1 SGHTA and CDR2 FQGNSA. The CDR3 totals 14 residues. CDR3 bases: TGTGCCAGCGGCTTAGGGTGGGCCAAAAACATTCAGTACTTC. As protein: CASGLGWAKNIQYF. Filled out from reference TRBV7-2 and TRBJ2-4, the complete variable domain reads GAGVSQSPSNKVTEKGKDVELRCDPISGHTALYWYRQSLGQGLEFLIYFQGNSAPDKSGLPSDRFSAERTGGSVSTLTIQRTQQEDSAVYLCASGLGWAKNIQYFGAGTRLSVL.

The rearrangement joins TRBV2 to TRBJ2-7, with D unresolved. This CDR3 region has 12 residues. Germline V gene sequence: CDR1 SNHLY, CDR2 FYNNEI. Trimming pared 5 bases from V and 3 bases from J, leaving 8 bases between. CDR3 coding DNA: TGTGCCAGCAGTTACCTGGACTACGAGCAGTACTTC. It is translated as CASSYLDYEQYF.

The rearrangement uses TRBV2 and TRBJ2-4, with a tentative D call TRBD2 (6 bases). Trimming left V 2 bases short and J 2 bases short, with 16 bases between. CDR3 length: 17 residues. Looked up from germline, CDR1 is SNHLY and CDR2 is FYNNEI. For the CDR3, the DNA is TGTGCCAGCAGTGAATACGGGGGAGGAAGTACCAAAAACATTCAGTACTTC. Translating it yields CASSEYGGGSTKNIQYF. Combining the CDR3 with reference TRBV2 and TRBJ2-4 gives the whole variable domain EPEVTQTPSHQVTQMGQEVILRCVPISNHLYFYWYRQILGQKVEFLVSFYNNEISEKSEIFDDQFSVERPDGSNFTLKIRSTKLEDSAMYFCASSEYGGGSTKNIQYFGAGTRLSVL.

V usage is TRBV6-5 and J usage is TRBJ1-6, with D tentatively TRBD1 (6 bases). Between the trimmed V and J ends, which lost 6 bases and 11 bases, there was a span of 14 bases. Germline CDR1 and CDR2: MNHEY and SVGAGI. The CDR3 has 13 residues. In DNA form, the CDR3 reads TGTGCCAGCAGGACAGGAAGTTTTCCACCCCTCCACTTT. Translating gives CASRTGSFPPLHF.

CDR3 residues: CASSQEVAGGKNIQYF. CDR3 sequence (DNA): TGCGCCAGCAGCCAAGAGGTAGCGGGAGGGAAAAACATTCAGTACTTC. The chain uses TRBV4-3 and TRBJ2-4; 11 bases align to TRBD2. There are 16 residues in the CDR3. The V gene's germline CDR1 is LGHNA and CDR2 YSLEER. The V and J ends lost 0 bases and 4 bases, in that order; junction bases with no gene match: 2.

The CDR3 DNA sequence: TGTGCCAGCAGCTTAGCGGGAGGTTCGGATACGCAGTATTTT. Its translation: CASSLAGGSDTQYF. This chain joins TRBV7-9 and TRBJ2-3; possibly TRBD2 for D (6 bases). V shed 0 bases and J shed 6 bases, with 10 bases lying between them. This CDR3 is built from 14 residues. Germline V gene lookup returns CDR1 SEHNR and CDR2 FQNEAQ (reference sequence).

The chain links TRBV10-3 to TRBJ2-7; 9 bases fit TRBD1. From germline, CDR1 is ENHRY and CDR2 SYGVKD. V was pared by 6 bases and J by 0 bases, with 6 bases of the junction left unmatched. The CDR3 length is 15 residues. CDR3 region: CAIRRTGVSSYEQYF. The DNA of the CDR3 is TGTGCCATCAGACGGACAGGGGTGAGCTCCTACGAGCAGTACTTC.

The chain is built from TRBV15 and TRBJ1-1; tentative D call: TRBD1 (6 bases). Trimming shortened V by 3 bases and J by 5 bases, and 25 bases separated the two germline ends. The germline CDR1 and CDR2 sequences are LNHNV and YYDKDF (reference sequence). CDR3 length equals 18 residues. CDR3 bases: TGTGCCACCAGCAGGCCCAAGGGCCCGGTTTCAGGGGAAACTGAAGCTTTCTTT. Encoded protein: CATSRPKGPVSGETEAFF.